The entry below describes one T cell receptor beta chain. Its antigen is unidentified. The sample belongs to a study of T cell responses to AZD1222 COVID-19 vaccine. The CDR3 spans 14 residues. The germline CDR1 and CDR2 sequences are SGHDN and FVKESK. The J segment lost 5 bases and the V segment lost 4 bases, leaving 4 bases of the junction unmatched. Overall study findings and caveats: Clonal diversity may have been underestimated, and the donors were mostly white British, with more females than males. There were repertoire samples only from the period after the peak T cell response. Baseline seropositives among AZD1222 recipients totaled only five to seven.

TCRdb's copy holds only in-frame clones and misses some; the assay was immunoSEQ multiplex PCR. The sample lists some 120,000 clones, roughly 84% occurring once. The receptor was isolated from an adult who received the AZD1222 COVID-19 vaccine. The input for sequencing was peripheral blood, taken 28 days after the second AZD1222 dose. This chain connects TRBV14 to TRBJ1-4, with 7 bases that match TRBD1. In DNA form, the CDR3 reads TGTGCCAGCAGCCTGACAGGGAAAAATGAAAAACTGTTTTTT. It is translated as CASSLTGKNEKLFF. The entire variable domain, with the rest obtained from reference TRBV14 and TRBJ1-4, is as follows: EAGVTQFPSHSVIEKGQTVTLRCDPISGHDNLYWYRRVMGKEIKFLLHFVKESKQDESGMPNNRFLAERTGGTYSTLKVQPAELEDSGVYFCASSLTGKNEKLFFGSGTQLSVL.